Given below is one T cell receptor beta chain in context. Germline-derived CDR1 and CDR2 are MGHRA and YSYEKL. V shed 0 bases and J 6 bases; nucleotides not matched to a gene: 3. The CDR3 sequence is 15 residues long. This specimen comes from a study of blood T cell repertoires in COVID-19. On the study more broadly: Samples taken during acute and convalescent COVID-19 were collected in the United States, Italy and Spain. T cells, B-cell-depleted T cells, or PBMCs supplied cDNA or gDNA.

Method: immunoSEQ multiplex PCR; TCRdb's copy keeps in-frame clones and lacks some. The table includes more than 200,000 clones, about 80% detected once. This sequence joins TRBV4-1 and TRBJ1-2; TRBD1 matches 11 bases. The sequence was collected from an elderly man with acute or convalescent COVID-19. Sequencing input: peripheral blood. The CDR3 reads CASSQERTGGDGYTF. The CDR3 DNA reads TGCGCCAGCAGCCAAGAGAGGACAGGGGGCGATGGCTACACCTTC.